This T cell receptor (beta chain) was sequenced in a study of blood T cells in healthy people across ages. Findings of the study overall: Getting older went along with TCR beta diversity per million T cells dropping roughly linearly. Observed TCR beta diversity showed a strong correlation with the percentage of naive T cells as measured by flow cytometry.

It was with a sample-barcoded 5' primer and a J-beta primer mix that a second PCR of roughly 7 to 11 cycles was run. Tags on each cDNA molecule came from a template-switch adaptor with 12 random nucleotides. A single record per CDR3 protein comes from TCRdb applying MiXCR to the 5' RACE reads. The table includes 1.5 million or so distinct CDR3 sequences, roughly two fifths detected once. Details on this clonotype: Its antigen is undetermined.

This TCR was recovered from a woman under 30 in good health. Sequencing input: blood.

The CDR3 coding sequence is TGTGCCAGCAGCTTAGCGGTTAGCGAAGAGACCCAGTACTTC. It encodes CASSLAVSEETQYF. The chain uses TRBV7-2 and TRBJ2-5, with TRBD2 as a possible D gene (5 bases). The length of the CDR3 is 14 residues. CDR1 and CDR2 (germline): SGHTA, FQGNSA. Trimming left V 0 bases short and J 3 bases short, with 8 bases between.